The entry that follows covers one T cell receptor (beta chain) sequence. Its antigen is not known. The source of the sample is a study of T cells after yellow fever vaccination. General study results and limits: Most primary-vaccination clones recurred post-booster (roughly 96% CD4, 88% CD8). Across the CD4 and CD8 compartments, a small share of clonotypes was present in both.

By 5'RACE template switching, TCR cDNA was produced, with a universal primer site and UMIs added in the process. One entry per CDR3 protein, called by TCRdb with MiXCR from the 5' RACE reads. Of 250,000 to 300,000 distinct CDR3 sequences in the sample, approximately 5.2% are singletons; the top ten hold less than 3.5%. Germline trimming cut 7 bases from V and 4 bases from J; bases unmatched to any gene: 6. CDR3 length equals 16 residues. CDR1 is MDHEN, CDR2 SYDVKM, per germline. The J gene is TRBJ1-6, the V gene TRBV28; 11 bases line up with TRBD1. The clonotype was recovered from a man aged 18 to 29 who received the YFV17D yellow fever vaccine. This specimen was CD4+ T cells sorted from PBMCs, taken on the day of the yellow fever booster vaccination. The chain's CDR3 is CASTRDRGSYNSPLHF. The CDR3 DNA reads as TGTGCCAGCACAAGGGACAGGGGGTCTTATAATTCACCCCTCCACTTT. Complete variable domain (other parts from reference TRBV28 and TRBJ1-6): DVKVTQSSRYLVKRTGEKVFLECVQDMDHENMFWYRQDPGLGLRLIYFSYDVKMKEKGDIPEGYSVSREKKERFSLILESASTNQTSMYLCASTRDRGSYNSPLHFGNGTRLTVT.